The 19 T cell receptor beta chains reported below all come from one sample, sequenced in a study of T cell repertoires in cytomegalovirus infection. No antigen has been identified for these receptors. TCRdb recomputed calls from the reads with MiXCR, one row per CDR3 protein. The table lists about 340,000 distinct CDR3 sequences, about 28% of them singletons. The source material was cultured PBMCs, sampled from culture after CMV antigen stimulation. The receptors were gathered from a human donor in good health (CMV status not recorded). Some clones in this sample may be carry-over from other donors' samples.

This clonotype was seen many times. The chain uses TRBV27 and TRBJ2-5; D might be TRBD2 (5 bases). Germline CDR1 reads MNHEY; CDR2 reads SMNVEV (reference sequence). CDR3 length: 12 amino acids. V lost 6 bases, J lost 4 bases, and 9 bases lay in between. CDR3 in DNA: TGTGCCAGCAGCTTAAGCGGAGAGACCCAGTACTTC. It translates to CASSLSGETQYF.

This clonotype showed up just a few times. The rearrangement links TRBV12-3 or TRBV12-4 to TRBJ1-2; TRBD1 matches 7 bases. The CDR3 extends over 12 amino acids. Trimming at V came to 5 bases and at J to 5 bases, leaving 2 bases not matched to a gene. In nucleotides, the CDR3 is TGTGCCAGCAGTATGGGACAGTATGGCTACACCTTC. This sequence encodes CASSMGQYGYTF.

This clonotype came up many times. The chain employs TRBV5-4 and TRBJ1-1; 7 bases are shared with TRBD1. The CDR3 has 17 residues. In germline, CDR1 is SGHNT, CDR2 YYREEE (reference sequence). After removal of 2 bases from V and 1 base from J, the junction contained 11 bases not matched to a gene. DNA for the CDR3: TGTGCCAGCAGCTTAAGTTTCGAGGGGGCGTCGAACACTGAAGCTTTCTTT. It translates to CASSLSFEGASNTEAFF.

The genes are TRBV5-4 and TRBJ2-1; perhaps TRBD2 as D (6 bases). CDR3 size: 13 residues. Germline V gives CDR1 SGHNT, CDR2 YYREEE (reference sequence). Trimming left V 4 bases short and J 5 bases short, with 10 bases between. The CDR3 sequence is CASSQPGDNEQFF. CDR3 nucleotide sequence: TGTGCCAGCAGCCAGCCGGGGGACAATGAGCAGTTCTTC. The complete variable domain, with remaining parts taken from reference TRBV5-4 and TRBJ2-1, reads ETGVTQSPTHLIKTRGQQVTLRCSSQSGHNTVSWYQQALGQGPQFIFQYYREEENGRGNFPPRFSGLQFPNYSSELNVNALELDDSALYLCASSQPGDNEQFFGPGTRLTVL.

A few counts support this clonotype. V is TRBV28 and J is TRBJ1-5, with D unresolved. The CDR3 spans 11 residues. The ends were cut back, 6 bases at V and 5 bases at J, with 5 bases in the middle. In germline, CDR1 is MDHEN, CDR2 SYDVKM. The CDR3 coding sequence is TGTGCCAGCAGCCAGTATCAGCCCCAGCATTTT. Translation: CASSQYQPQHF. Combining the CDR3 with reference TRBV28 and TRBJ1-5 gives the whole variable domain DVKVTQSSRYLVKRTGEKVFLECVQDMDHENMFWYRQDPGLGLRLIYFSYDVKMKEKGDIPEGYSVSREKKERFSLILESASTNQTSMYLCASSQYQPQHFGDGTRLSIL.

V and J are TRBV6-2 or TRBV6-3 and TRBJ2-3; 12 bases align to TRBD1. J was trimmed by 3 bases and V by 4 bases; bases with no gene match: 8. The CDR3 is made up of 17 amino acids. CDR1 MNHEY and CDR2 SVGEGT come from the germline V gene. The CDR3 protein is CASSFSGQGAMTDTQYF. CDR3 DNA sequence: TGTGCCAGCAGTTTTTCGGGACAGGGGGCTATGACAGATACGCAGTATTTT.

This clonotype has a handful of counts. The chain uses TRBV28 and TRBJ2-3; 14 nucleotides agree with TRBD2. CDR3 length equals 16 residues. Germline lookup yields CDR1 MDHEN and CDR2 SYDVKM. V dropped 5 bases and J dropped 4; count of bases not matched to a gene: 5. In DNA form, the CDR3 reads TGTGCCAGCAGTCCGGGACTAGCGGGAGTGGCAGATACGCAGTATTTT. Amino acid sequence: CASSPGLAGVADTQYF.

This clonotype was found a few times. This chain links TRBV14 with TRBJ1-2; D remains ambiguous. Between the trimmed V and J ends, which lost 0 bases and 8 bases, there was a span of 10 bases. This CDR3 spans 13 amino acids. CDR1 is SGHDN, CDR2 FVKESK, per germline. The CDR3 region has the DNA TGTGCCAGCAGCCAAGATCACTTCCGCGGCTACACCTTC. As protein: CASSQDHFRGYTF.

The rearrangement links TRBV27 to TRBJ1-1; the D gene is possibly TRBD1 (6 bases). The germline V and J ends were trimmed by 6 bases and 4 bases, with 18 bases remaining between them. This CDR3 has 15 amino acids. Germline assignment: CDR1 MNHEY and CDR2 SMNVEV (reference sequence). As DNA, the CDR3 is TGTGCCAGCAGCCTCCTCAGGGACACCGGCACTGAAGCTTTCTTT. This gives the protein CASSLLRDTGTEAFF.

V is TRBV20-1 and J is TRBJ2-7; 8 nucleotides align to TRBD1. The length of the CDR3 is 14 residues. Per germline, CDR1 DFQATT and CDR2 SNEGSKA (reference sequence). The junction had 8 bases not matched to a gene; V was cut back by 0 bases and J by 7 bases. CDR3 nucleotides: TGCAGTGCTAGAGATGATCGGACAGGGAATGAGCAGTACTTC. Protein sequence: CSARDDRTGNEQYF.

This clonotype was counted only a few times. J is TRBJ1-1 and V is TRBV7-2, with 8 bases matching TRBD1. The germline V gene has CDR1 SGHTA and CDR2 FQGNSA. Trimming cost V 5 bases and J 4 bases; bases outside gene matches: 9. The CDR3 has 15 residues. For the CDR3, the DNA is TGTGCCAGCAGCCCACGGACAGGGATGGGCACTGAAGCTTTCTTT. Its protein is CASSPRTGMGTEAFF.

This clonotype turned up a few times. The chain joins TRBV19 to TRBJ1-2; D is possibly TRBD1 (6 bases). This CDR3 comprises 13 residues. Germline V gene sequence: CDR1 LNHDA, CDR2 SQIVND (reference sequence). The V end was cut by 7 bases, the J end by 8 bases, with 17 bases between. The CDR3 region is CASTQIHREGYTF. Here the CDR3 DNA reads TGTGCCAGTACTCAAATCCACAGGGAAGGCTACACCTTC. Full variable domain (outside the CDR3, taken from reference TRBV19 and TRBJ1-2): DGGITQSPKYLFRKEGQNVTLSCEQNLNHDAMYWYRQDPGQGLRLIYYSQIVNDFQKGDIAEGYSVSREKKESFPLTVTSAQKNPTAFYLCASTQIHREGYTFGSGTRLTVV.

This clonotype was picked up a small number of times. V usage is TRBV7-4 and J usage is TRBJ1-1, with a weak D call TRBD1 (6 bases). The CDR3 runs to 15 residues. Germline CDR1 is SGHVT and CDR2 is SQSDAQ. V was cut by 5 bases and J by 4 bases, with 17 bases left in between. CDR3 sequence: CASSPYMGASTEAFF. CDR3 nucleotides: TGTGCCAGCAGCCCTTATATGGGGGCCAGCACTGAAGCTTTCTTT.

This clonotype was seen repeatedly, ten times or more. The CDR3 is CASSLGVSYNEQFF. CDR3 nucleotide sequence: TGTGCCAGCAGCTTAGGGGTGAGCTACAATGAGCAGTTCTTC. The J gene is TRBJ2-1, the V gene TRBV7-2; D remains ambiguous. CDR1 is SGHTA and CDR2 is FQGNSA in the germline V gene. V shed 1 base and J shed 3 bases, with 7 bases lying between them. There are 14 residues in the CDR3.

The chain has TRBV19 and TRBJ1-1, with TRBD1 as a possible D gene (5 bases). CDR1 and CDR2 from the germline V gene are LNHDA and SQIVND (reference sequence). V was trimmed by 5 bases and J by 0 bases, leaving 13 bases between them. The CDR3 is made up of 15 amino acids. The CDR3: CASSAKRGVNTEAFF. In DNA form, the CDR3 reads TGTGCCAGTAGTGCAAAACGGGGGGTGAACACTGAAGCTTTCTTT.

The V call is TRBV19, the J call TRBJ1-4; the D is unclear. CDR3 length: 13 residues. V dropped 9 bases and J dropped 6 bases, with 14 bases sitting between them. Per germline, CDR1 LNHDA and CDR2 SQIVND (reference sequence). The CDR3 DNA reads TGTGCCAGCGCGGGGAGGGTCGATGAAAAACTGTTTTTT. Residues: CASAGRVDEKLFF.

The sample holds many counts of this clonotype. The chain links TRBV7-2 to TRBJ2-3; maybe TRBD2 (6 bases). CDR3 length equals 15 residues. Germline V gene data show CDR1 as SGHTA and CDR2 as FQGNSA. Trimming took 1 base from V and 2 from J, leaving 10 bases between them. The CDR3, as DNA: TGTGCCAGCAGCTTAGAGATGGGACTCACAGATACGCAGTATTTT. Amino acids: CASSLEMGLTDTQYF.

This clonotype has just a few counts. The chain couples TRBV11-2 to TRBJ1-4; 9 nucleotides align to TRBD1. Germline CDR1 and CDR2: SGHAT and FQNNGV. The CDR3 runs 17 residues. Germline trimming cut 4 bases from V and 8 bases from J; bases unmatched to any gene: 14. CDR3 DNA sequence: TGTGCCAGCAGCTCATACCGGGACAGGGCGCGTCGGGAAAAACTGTTTTTT. Encoded protein: CASSSYRDRARREKLFF.

This clonotype was seen repeatedly, ten times or more. This rearrangement joins TRBV5-1 to TRBJ1-2; possible D gene TRBD1, 6 bases. Looked up from germline, CDR1 is SGHRS and CDR2 is YFSETQ. Trimming cost V 5 bases and J 2 bases, with 10 bases left between them. The CDR3 runs to 13 residues. The CDR3 nucleotides are TGCGCCAGCAGAGGGACACTGAACTATGGCTACACCTTC. It codes for CASRGTLNYGYTF.